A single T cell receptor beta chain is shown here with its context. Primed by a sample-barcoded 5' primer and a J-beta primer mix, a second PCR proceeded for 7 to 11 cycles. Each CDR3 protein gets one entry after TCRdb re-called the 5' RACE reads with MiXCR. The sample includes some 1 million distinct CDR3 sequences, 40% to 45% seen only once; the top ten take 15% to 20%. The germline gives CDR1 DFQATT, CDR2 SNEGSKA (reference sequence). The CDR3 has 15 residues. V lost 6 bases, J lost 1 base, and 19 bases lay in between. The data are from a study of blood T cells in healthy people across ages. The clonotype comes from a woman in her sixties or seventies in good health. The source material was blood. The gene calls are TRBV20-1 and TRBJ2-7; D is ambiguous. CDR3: CSAQEPGSPSYEQYF. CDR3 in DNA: TGCAGTGCCCAAGAACCAGGATCCCCTTCCTACGAGCAGTACTTC.